This entry lists 26 T cell receptor beta chains sequenced from one sample in a study of control samples from healthy donors and cancer patients. Sequencing used immunoSEQ multiplex PCR; TCRdb keeps in-frame clones, though not all of them. The repertoire includes some 200,000 clones, about 95% of them detected once, and less than 1.6% sits in the top ten. What was sequenced was blood. These receptors were taken from a man aged 50 or older in good health.

The rearrangement joins TRBV19 to TRBJ2-1; 9 bases are shared with TRBD1. There are 14 residues in the CDR3. V was pared by 7 bases and J by 6 bases, with 7 bases of the junction left unmatched. Per the germline V gene, CDR1 is LNHDA and CDR2 is SQIVND (reference sequence). CDR3 sequence reads: CASKDRGNRNEQFF. The CDR3 region has the DNA TGTGCCAGTAAGGACAGGGGAAATCGCAATGAGCAGTTCTTC.

The genes are TRBV5-1 and TRBJ1-3; no definite D call. Near its end, the DNA agrees better with TRBJ2-2, so the J call may be wrong. CDR1 and CDR2 (germline): SGHRS, YFSETQ. The CDR3 loop spans 12 amino acids. The DNA for the CDR3 is TGCGCCAGCAGCTTGGGGTCCGGGGAGCTGTTTTTT. Protein product: CASSLGSGELFF.

V is TRBV28 and J is TRBJ2-7; no clear D gene. The CDR3 has 14 amino acids. The ends were cut back, 3 bases at V and 0 bases at J, with 9 bases in the middle. Germline assignment: CDR1 MDHEN and CDR2 SYDVKM. CDR3 coding DNA: TGTGCCAGCAGTTTTCACTGGTCCTCCTACGAGCAGTACTTC. As protein: CASSFHWSSYEQYF.

The rearrangement links TRBV18 to TRBJ1-5, with no clear D. CDR3 size: 16 residues. Germline V gene data show CDR1 as KGHSH and CDR2 as LQKENI. The V and J ends lost 4 bases and 0 bases respectively, with 13 bases between them. CDR3: CASSHETGYSNQPQHF. CDR3 DNA sequence: TGTGCCAGCTCACATGAAACCGGGTATAGCAATCAGCCCCAGCATTTT.

This sequence joins TRBV18 and TRBJ1-3, with unresolved D. The CDR3 is 15 amino acids. Germline values: CDR1 KGHSH, CDR2 LQKENI. The V end was cut by 3 bases, the J end by 1 base, with 10 bases between. The CDR3 spells CASSPTRYSGNTIYF. The CDR3 region has the DNA TGTGCCAGCTCACCCACGAGGTATTCTGGAAACACCATATATTTT.

This chain connects TRBV28 to TRBJ2-7, with D perhaps TRBD1 (6 bases). Germline V CDR1 and CDR2: MDHEN, SYDVKM. The length of the CDR3 is 12 residues. Trimming stripped 5 bases from V and 6 bases from J, with 11 bases between. The chain's CDR3 is CASSTTGSEQYV. The DNA of the CDR3 is TGTGCCAGCAGTACTACAGGGAGCGAGCAGTACGTC.

The genes are TRBV10-3 and TRBJ2-2, with 13 bases identical to TRBD2. The CDR3 has 17 amino acids. V lost 8 bases, J lost 5 bases, and 11 bases stayed unmatched. CDR1 ENHRY and CDR2 SYGVKD come from the germline V gene. The CDR3 loop is CAIYDGRLAGGTGELFF. As DNA, the CDR3 is TGTGCCATCTACGACGGGAGACTAGCGGGGGGAACCGGGGAGCTGTTTTTT.

The chain employs TRBV9 and TRBJ1-6; no clear D. V lost 4 bases and J 5 bases, leaving 13 bases between the germline ends. CDR3 length: 15 amino acids. Germline CDR1 is SGDLS and CDR2 is YYNGEE. The CDR3 here is CASSWEGENNSPLHF. As DNA, the CDR3 is TGTGCCAGCAGCTGGGAGGGAGAGAATAATTCACCCCTCCACTTT.

This rearrangement joins TRBV6-4 to TRBJ2-5, with no clear D. This CDR3 comprises 13 residues. With 3 bases removed from V and 4 bases from J, the gap between germline ends came to 9 bases. From germline, CDR1 is MRHNA and CDR2 SNTAGT. The CDR3 coding sequence is TGTGCCAGCAGTGATAACCTGGGAGAGACCCAGTACTTC. Its translation is CASSDNLGETQYF.

The CDR3 loop reads CASSLGTSGHSGANVLTF. CDR3 DNA: TGTGCCAGCAGCTTAGGGACTAGCGGCCACTCTGGGGCCAACGTCCTGACTTTC. The chain carries TRBV11-2 and TRBJ2-6; TRBD2 aligns across 10 bases. Germline V gene lookup returns CDR1 SGHAT and CDR2 FQNNGV. The CDR3 length is 18 residues. Trimming took 1 base from V and 0 from J; bases not matched to a gene: 3.

V gene TRBV12-3 or TRBV12-4 combines with J gene TRBJ1-1; D not certain. With 4 bases removed from V and 1 base from J, the gap between germline ends came to 7 bases. The CDR3 contains 13 residues. CDR3 nucleotide sequence: TGTGCCAGCAGTTCAAACAGGAACACTGAAGCTTTCTTT. Its protein is CASSSNRNTEAFF.

This clone appeared once. This chain uses TRBV2 with TRBJ2-2; TRBD1 might be the D (5 bases). Trimming stripped 4 bases from V and 7 bases from J, with 10 bases between. Germline V gives CDR1 SNHLY, CDR2 FYNNEI. The CDR3 is 13 amino acids. This CDR3 is CASSGAQGGELFF. In DNA, the CDR3 is TGTGCCAGCAGTGGGGCCCAGGGCGGGGAGCTGTTTTTT. The full variable domain, rest sourced from reference TRBV2 and TRBJ2-2, is EPEVTQTPSHQVTQMGQEVILRCVPISNHLYFYWYRQILGQKVEFLVSFYNNEISEKSEIFDDQFSVERPDGSNFTLKIRSTKLEDSAMYFCASSGAQGGELFFGEGSRLTVL.

V usage is TRBV5-1 and J usage is TRBJ2-1; possibly TRBD1 or TRBD2 for D (6 bases each). Trimming stripped 2 bases from V and 8 bases from J, with 14 bases between. This CDR3 is built from 14 residues. Germline CDR1 reads SGHRS; CDR2 reads YFSETQ. The CDR3 reads CASSFGGLVDEQFF. As DNA, the CDR3 is TGCGCCAGCAGCTTCGGGGGCCTCGTCGATGAGCAGTTCTTC. The full variable domain, its missing parts supplied by reference TRBV5-1 and TRBJ2-1, is KAGVTQTPRYLIKTRGQQVTLSCSPISGHRSVSWYQQTPGQGLQFLFEYFSETQRNKGNFPGRFSGRQFSNSRSEMNVSTLELGDSALYLCASSFGGLVDEQFFGPGTRLTVL.

This rearrangement joins TRBV15 to TRBJ2-2, with a weak D call TRBD2 (5 bases). The CDR3 covers 12 residues. CDR1 LNHNV and CDR2 YYDKDF come from the germline V gene (reference sequence). V was pared by 8 bases and J by 4 bases, with 8 bases between. Written as DNA, the CDR3 is TGTGCCACCGAGGGATTCACCGGGGAGCTGTTTTTT. Translating it yields CATEGFTGELFF.

Comment on this clone: At one end, the junction sequence differs from germline, possibly due to a read error. Here the CDR3 DNA reads TGTGCTAGCAGCCGGGACAGGGGGTCCAATGAGCAGTTCTTC. Translated, it gives CASSRDRGSNEQFF. The chain employs TRBV7-7 and TRBJ2-1, with 11 positions matching TRBD1. This CDR3 region has 14 residues. Germline CDR1 reads SSHAT; CDR2 reads FNYEAQ (reference sequence).

V and J are TRBV29-1 and TRBJ2-1; a weak D match, TRBD1 (6 bases). CDR3 length: 14 residues. Germline V lookup: CDR1 SQVTM, CDR2 ANQGSEA. The V end was cut by 5 bases, the J end by 3 bases, with 14 bases between. CDR3 loop: CSVSWQGIYNEQFF. Here the CDR3 DNA reads TGCAGCGTTTCTTGGCAGGGGATCTACAATGAGCAGTTCTTC.

This clone was seen once. V usage is TRBV6-5 and J usage is TRBJ2-7; D is undetermined. With 9 bases removed from V and 3 bases from J, the gap between germline ends came to 9 bases. The CDR3 contains 11 residues. The germline V gene has CDR1 MNHEY and CDR2 SVGAGI. As DNA, the CDR3 is TGTGCCAGTATAAGGGTCTACGAGCAGTACGTC. It codes for CASIRVYEQYV.

The rearrangement uses TRBV19 and TRBJ1-6, with 9 nucleotides matching TRBD1. J gave up 9 bases and V 2 bases, and 11 bases lay outside the gene matches. Germline assignment: CDR1 LNHDA and CDR2 SQIVND (reference sequence). There are 17 residues in the CDR3. The CDR3 DNA reads TGTGCCAGTAGTATACGACCAGCGGGACAGGGAGGTTCACCCCTCCACTTT. It encodes CASSIRPAGQGGSPLHF.

This chain uses TRBV7-3 with TRBJ2-1; D remains ambiguous. Per germline, CDR1 SGHTA and CDR2 FQGTGA. The CDR3 sequence is 15 residues long. Trimming left V 5 bases short and J 6 bases short, with 17 bases between. The CDR3 reads CASSPHPGTVNEQFF. Here the CDR3 DNA reads TGTGCCAGCAGCCCCCATCCAGGAACAGTCAATGAGCAGTTCTTC.

CDR3 DNA sequence: TGTGCCAGCACCCCGGGGTTAGTCAATCAGCCCCAGCATTTT. Protein: CASTPGLVNQPQHF. The chain is built from TRBV5-8 and TRBJ1-5; D gene uncertain. V was pared by 6 bases and J by 3 bases, with 13 bases between. Germline values: CDR1 SGHTS, CDR2 YDEGEE. The CDR3 extends over 14 amino acids.

The chain couples TRBV7-9 to TRBJ1-1; TRBD1 agrees at 7 bases. There are 14 residues in the CDR3. CDR1 and CDR2 (germline): SEHNR, FQNEAQ (reference sequence). V trimming: 6 bases; J trimming: 2 bases; junction bases outside the gene matches: 6. The CDR3 loop is CASSSQGINTEAFF. The CDR3 DNA follows: TGTGCCAGCAGTTCACAGGGGATCAACACTGAAGCTTTCTTT.

The rearrangement joins TRBV5-1 to TRBJ2-5; 7 bases agree with TRBD2. The V and J ends lost 4 bases and 1 base, in that order; junction bases with no gene match: 10. Germline V gene lookup returns CDR1 SGHRS and CDR2 YFSETQ. The CDR3 has 16 amino acids. This CDR3 is CASSPNPGGLQETQYF. In nucleotides, the CDR3 is TGCGCCAGCAGCCCCAATCCGGGGGGACTCCAAGAGACCCAGTACTTC.

The chain combines TRBV14 with TRBJ1-6; TRBD1 agrees at 7 bases. Germline V gene data show CDR1 as SGHDN and CDR2 as FVKESK. This CDR3 is 15 amino acids long. The J segment lost 8 bases and the V segment lost 5 bases, leaving 9 bases of the junction unmatched. CDR3 residues: CASSSQGGGYSPLHF. CDR3 DNA sequence: TGTGCCAGCAGCTCGCAGGGGGGAGGGTATTCACCCCTCCACTTT. Drawing the rest from reference TRBV14 and TRBJ1-6, the complete variable domain is EAGVTQFPSHSVIEKGQTVTLRCDPISGHDNLYWYRRVMGKEIKFLLHFVKESKQDESGMPNNRFLAERTGGTYSTLKVQPAELEDSGVYFCASSSQGGGYSPLHFGNGTRLTVT.

DNA for the CDR3: TGTGCCAGCAGTTCCTCAGGGAGTGAAAAACTGTTTTTT. This gives the protein CASSSSGSEKLFF. This chain links TRBV6-6 with TRBJ1-4; the D gene is possibly TRBD1 (5 bases). Germline assignment: CDR1 MNHNY and CDR2 SVGAGI (reference sequence). CDR3 length equals 13 residues. Between the trimmed V and J ends, which lost 4 bases and 7 bases, there was a span of 10 bases.

The V call is TRBV7-2, the J call TRBJ2-7, with D unresolved. This CDR3 is built from 14 residues. V gave up 1 base and J gave up 1 base, with 8 bases separating them. Germline CDR1 reads SGHTA; CDR2 reads FQGNSA. CDR3 nucleotides: TGTGCCAGCAGCTTAGTCAGCCTTTCCTACGAGCAGTACTTC. Translating gives CASSLVSLSYEQYF.

The rearrangement uses TRBV12-5 and TRBJ1-5; D uncertain. Germline CDR1 reads LGHNT; CDR2 reads FRNRAP. V lost 1 base and J 3 bases, leaving 4 bases between the germline ends. This CDR3 is 13 amino acids long. The CDR3 sequence: CASGLGFNQPQHF. The CDR3 DNA reads as TGTGCTAGTGGTTTGGGATTCAATCAGCCCCAGCATTTT.